This passage covers 14 T cell receptor beta chains from one sample sequenced in a study of Graves' ophthalmopathy and Graves' hyperthyroidism. The TCR beta CDR3 regions underwent amplification from RNA transcripts. HTBI-primed first-round RT-PCR preceded second-round multiplex PCR. TCRdb re-called the multiplex PCR reads through MiXCR, storing one row per CDR3 protein. The repertoire holds 650,000 to 900,000 distinct CDR3 sequences, with roughly two fifths as singletons. The sequencing input was peripheral blood. Receptor source: an adult man with Graves' ophthalmopathy.

This clonotype has only a few counts. The chain employs TRBV5-5 and TRBJ1-2; maybe TRBD1 (5 bases). Germline lookup yields CDR1 SGHKS and CDR2 YYEKEE (reference sequence). Between the trimmed V and J ends, which lost 0 bases and 6 bases, there was a span of 24 bases. The CDR3 totals 18 residues. CDR3 residues: CASSLGSTGRGRVDGYTF. In nucleotides, the CDR3 is TGTGCCAGCAGCTTGGGTTCAACGGGACGTGGACGGGTTGATGGCTACACCTTC.

In its sample, this clonotype was seen many times. This chain links TRBV10-3 with TRBJ1-5, with a tentative D call TRBD1 (6 bases). CDR3 size: 12 residues. Germline loops: CDR1 ENHRY, CDR2 SYGVKD. Trimming removed 6 bases from V and 7 bases from J, with 10 bases in between. CDR3 in DNA: TGTGCCATCAGCCCCGGACAGCAGCCCCAGCATTTT. This sequence encodes CAISPGQQPQHF.

The chain carries TRBV24-1 and TRBJ1-5; 8 positions agree with TRBD1. CDR3 length: 15 amino acids. Trimming at V came to 4 bases and at J to 8 bases, leaving 9 bases not matched to a gene. The germline gives CDR1 KGHDR, CDR2 SFDVKD. The CDR3 DNA reads TGTGCCACCAGTGACCCAGGGACAGGACCTAAGCCCCAGCATTTT. It encodes CATSDPGTGPKPQHF.

The chain links TRBV7-2 to TRBJ1-2; D gene ambiguous. Trimming stripped 6 bases from V and 4 bases from J, with 15 bases between. Germline lookup yields CDR1 SGHTA and CDR2 FQGNSA. This CDR3 is built from 14 residues. CDR3 bases: TGTGCCAGCAGTCCCCGGACGGAGAGCTATGGCTACACCTTC. Its protein is CASSPRTESYGYTF.

This sequence joins TRBV14 and TRBJ1-1; 10 nucleotides agree with TRBD1. J gave up 0 bases and V 1 base, and 2 bases lay outside the gene matches. The length of the CDR3 is 16 residues. Per germline, CDR1 SGHDN and CDR2 FVKESK. The CDR3 loop is CASSQGDRGLNTEAFF. The CDR3 nucleotides are TGTGCCAGCAGCCAAGGGGACAGGGGTCTGAACACTGAAGCTTTCTTT. The complete variable domain, with remaining parts taken from reference TRBV14 and TRBJ1-1, reads EAGVTQFPSHSVIEKGQTVTLRCDPISGHDNLYWYRRVMGKEIKFLLHFVKESKQDESGMPNNRFLAERTGGTYSTLKVQPAELEDSGVYFCASSQGDRGLNTEAFFGQGTRLTVV.

This chain uses TRBV6-4 with TRBJ1-1, with a weak D call TRBD1 (6 bases). In germline, CDR1 is MRHNA, CDR2 SNTAGT. This CDR3 is built from 12 residues. Trimming took 2 bases from V and 6 from J, leaving 7 bases between them. CDR3 nucleotides: TGTGCCAGCAGTGACGGGGGCCCTGAAGCTTTCTTT. This translates into CASSDGGPEAFF.

V and J are TRBV29-1 and TRBJ2-7, with 12 positions matching TRBD2. The V and J ends lost 2 bases and 3 bases, in that order; junction bases with no gene match: 8. CDR3 length: 16 residues. CDR1 and CDR2 (germline): SQVTM, ANQGSEA. The CDR3 region has the DNA TGCAGCGTTGAACTACCGGGACTAGCGGGTGGCTACGAGCAGTACTTC. The encoded protein is CSVELPGLAGGYEQYF.

In this sample, this clonotype turned up once. V gene TRBV10-1 combines with J gene TRBJ2-5, with a tentative D call TRBD2 (6 bases). CDR1 is WNHNN, CDR2 SYGVQD, per germline (reference sequence). The CDR3 sequence is 17 residues long. Trimming stripped 6 bases from V and 7 bases from J, with 27 bases between. The CDR3: CASRGASVEPTGGTQYF. In nucleotides, the CDR3 is TGCGCCAGCAGAGGAGCTAGCGTTGAACCGACCGGGGGGACCCAGTACTTC.

Comments on this clonotype: It may be a read error: a sequence one base away is much more abundant. The V gene is TRBV13, the J gene TRBJ1-4; perhaps TRBD1 as D (5 bases). Germline V gives CDR1 PRHDT, CDR2 FYEKMQ (reference sequence). The CDR3 is 13 amino acids. For the CDR3, the DNA is TGTGCCAGCAGCGACAAAGGGACGGCAAAACTGGTTTTT. This sequence encodes CASSDKGTAKLVF. The variable domain in full, with the rest retrieved from reference TRBV13 and TRBJ1-4, is AAGVIQSPRHLIKEKRETATLKCYPIPRHDTVYWYQQGPGQDPQFLISFYEKMQSDKGSIPDRFSAQQFSDYHSELNMSSLELGDSALYFCASSDKGTAKLVFGSGTQLSVL.

The chain couples TRBV10-3 to TRBJ2-3; 9 bases map to TRBD1. The J segment lost 4 bases and the V segment lost 7 bases, leaving 3 bases of the junction unmatched. The CDR3 is 13 residues long. Germline loops: CDR1 ENHRY, CDR2 SYGVKD. This chain's CDR3 is CAIKGQGPDTQYF. The CDR3 nucleotides read TGTGCCATCAAGGGACAGGGCCCAGATACGCAGTATTTT.

Comment on this clonotype: The germline gene is not matched at one end of the junction; a read error may be the cause. CDR3 in DNA: TGTGCCAGCAGTGCGACAGGGGTGGGCACTGAAGCTTTCTTT. Translated: CASSATGVGTEAFF. The V and J genes are TRBV10-3 and TRBJ1-1; TRBD1 agrees at 8 bases. Germline V gene lookup returns CDR1 ENHRY and CDR2 SYGVKD. The CDR3 length is 14 residues.

This clonotype was counted a single time. At one of its ends the junction is not consistent with the germline gene, which may arise from a read error. This chain connects TRBV29-1 to TRBJ1-1, with D possibly matching TRBD1 (6 bases). CDR3 length: 14 residues. The germline CDR1 and CDR2 sequences are SQVTM and ANQGSEA. CDR3 DNA sequence: TGCAGCGTTGATCTGGGGGCGATGATCACTGAAGGTTTCTTT. This encodes CSVDLGAMITEGFF.

This clonotype is a singleton in its sample. Here the CDR3 reads CAWSVGQEEKLFF. As DNA, the CDR3 is TGTGCCTGGAGTGTGGGACAGGAGGAAAAACTGTTTTTT. The V call is TRBV25-1, the J call TRBJ1-4; 8 positions match TRBD1. Germline CDR1 and CDR2: MGHDK and SYGVNS. V shed 11 bases, J shed 8 bases, and the junction held 10 bases outside the gene matches. The CDR3 covers 13 residues.

This clonotype was observed a few times. The rearrangement links TRBV2 to TRBJ2-7, with D uncertain. CDR3 length: 14 residues. The germline CDR1 and CDR2 sequences are SNHLY and FYNNEI. The V end lost 5 bases, the J end lost 2 bases, and 13 bases lay between the germline ends. The CDR3 sequence: CASSLSGWAYEQYF. Written as DNA, the CDR3 is TGTGCCAGCAGTTTATCTGGGTGGGCCTACGAGCAGTACTTC.